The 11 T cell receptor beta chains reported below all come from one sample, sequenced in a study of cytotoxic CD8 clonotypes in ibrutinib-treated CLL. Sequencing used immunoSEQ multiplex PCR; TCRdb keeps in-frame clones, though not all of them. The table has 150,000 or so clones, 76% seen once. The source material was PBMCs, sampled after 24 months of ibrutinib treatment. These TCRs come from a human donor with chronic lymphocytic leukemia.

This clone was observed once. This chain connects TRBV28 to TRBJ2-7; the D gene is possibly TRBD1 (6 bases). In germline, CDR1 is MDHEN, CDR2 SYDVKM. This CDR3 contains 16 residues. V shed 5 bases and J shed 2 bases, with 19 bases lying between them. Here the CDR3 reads CASSVETGPQAYEQYF. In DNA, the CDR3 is TGTGCCAGCAGTGTGGAGACAGGTCCCCAGGCCTACGAGCAGTACTTC.

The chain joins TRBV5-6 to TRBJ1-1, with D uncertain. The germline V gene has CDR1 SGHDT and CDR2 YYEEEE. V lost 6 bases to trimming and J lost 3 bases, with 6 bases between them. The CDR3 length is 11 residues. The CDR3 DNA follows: TGTGCCAGCACTCGGGACACTGAAGCTTTCTTT. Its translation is CASTRDTEAFF.

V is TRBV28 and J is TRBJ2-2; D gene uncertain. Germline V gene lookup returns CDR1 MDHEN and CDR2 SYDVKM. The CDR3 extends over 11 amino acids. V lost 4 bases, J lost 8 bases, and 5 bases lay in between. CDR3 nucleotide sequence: TGTGCCAGCAGTTCAAGGGGGGAGCTGTTTTTT. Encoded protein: CASSSRGELFF.

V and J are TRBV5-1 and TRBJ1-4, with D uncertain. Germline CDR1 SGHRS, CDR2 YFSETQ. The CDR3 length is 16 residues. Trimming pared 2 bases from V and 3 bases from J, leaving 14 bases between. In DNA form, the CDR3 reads TGCGCCAGCAGCTTTGGGTCGCCCGAGGCTAATGAAAAACTGTTTTTT. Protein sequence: CASSFGSPEANEKLFF.

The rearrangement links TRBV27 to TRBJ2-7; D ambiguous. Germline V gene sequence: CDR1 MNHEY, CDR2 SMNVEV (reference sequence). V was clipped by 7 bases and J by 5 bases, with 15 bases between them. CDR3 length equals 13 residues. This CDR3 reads CASTPAPSNEQYF. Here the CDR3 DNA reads TGTGCCAGCACCCCGGCGCCGAGCAACGAGCAGTACTTC.

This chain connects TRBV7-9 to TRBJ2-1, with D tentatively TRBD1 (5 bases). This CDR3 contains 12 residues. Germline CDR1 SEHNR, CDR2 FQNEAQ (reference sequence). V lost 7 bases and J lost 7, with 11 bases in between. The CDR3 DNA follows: TGTGCCAGCATGGGTGGGGCAAATGAGCAGTTCTTC. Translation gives CASMGGANEQFF. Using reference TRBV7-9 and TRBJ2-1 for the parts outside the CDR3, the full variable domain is DTGVSQNPRHKITKRGQNVTFRCDPISEHNRLYWYRQTLGQGPEFLTYFQNEAQLEKSRLLSDRFSAERPKGSFSTLEIQRTEQGDSAMYLCASMGGANEQFFGPGTRLTVL.

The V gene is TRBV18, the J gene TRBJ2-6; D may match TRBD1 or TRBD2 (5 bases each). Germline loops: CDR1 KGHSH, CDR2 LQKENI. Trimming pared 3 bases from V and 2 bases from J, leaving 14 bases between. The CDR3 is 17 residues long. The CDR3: CASSPRDGSPGANVLTF. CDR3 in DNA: TGTGCCAGCTCACCCCGGGACGGATCCCCTGGGGCCAACGTCCTGACTTTC.

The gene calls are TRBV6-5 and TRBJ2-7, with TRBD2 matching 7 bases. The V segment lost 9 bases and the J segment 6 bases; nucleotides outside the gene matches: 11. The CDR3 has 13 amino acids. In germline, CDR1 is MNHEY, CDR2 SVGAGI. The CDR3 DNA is TGTGCCAGTCGCGGAGCGGGGTTTGTCGAGCAGTACTTC. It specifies CASRGAGFVEQYF.

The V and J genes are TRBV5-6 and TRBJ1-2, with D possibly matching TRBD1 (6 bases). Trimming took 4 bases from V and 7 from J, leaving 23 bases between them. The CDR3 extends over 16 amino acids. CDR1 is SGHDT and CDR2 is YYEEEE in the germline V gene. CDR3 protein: CASSLGRGIQGAGYTF. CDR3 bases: TGTGCCAGCAGCCTGGGGAGGGGGATCCAAGGGGCTGGCTACACCTTC.

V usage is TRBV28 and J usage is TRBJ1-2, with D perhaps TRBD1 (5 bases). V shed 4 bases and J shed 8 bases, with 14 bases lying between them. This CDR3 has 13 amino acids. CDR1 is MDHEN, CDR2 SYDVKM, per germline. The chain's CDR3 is CASSSPTGVGYTF. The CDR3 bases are TGTGCCAGCAGTTCCCCCACAGGCGTGGGCTACACCTTC.

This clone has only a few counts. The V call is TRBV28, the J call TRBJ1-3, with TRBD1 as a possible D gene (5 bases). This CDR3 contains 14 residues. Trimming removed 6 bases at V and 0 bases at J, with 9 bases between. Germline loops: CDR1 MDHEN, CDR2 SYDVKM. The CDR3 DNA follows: TGTGCCAGCAGGGGGCCCCGCTCTGGAAACACCATATATTTT. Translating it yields CASRGPRSGNTIYF.